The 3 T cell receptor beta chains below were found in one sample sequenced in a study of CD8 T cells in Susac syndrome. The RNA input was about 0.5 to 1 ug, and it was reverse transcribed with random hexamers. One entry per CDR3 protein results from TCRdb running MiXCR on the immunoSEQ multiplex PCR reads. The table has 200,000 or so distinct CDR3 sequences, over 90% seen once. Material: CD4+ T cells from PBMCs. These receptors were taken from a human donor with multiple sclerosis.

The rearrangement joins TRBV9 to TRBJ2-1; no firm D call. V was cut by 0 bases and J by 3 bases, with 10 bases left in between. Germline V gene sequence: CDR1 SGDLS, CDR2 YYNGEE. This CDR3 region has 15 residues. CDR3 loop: CASSVDSPLYNEQFF. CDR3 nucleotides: TGTGCCAGCAGCGTAGATAGTCCCCTCTACAATGAGCAGTTCTTC.

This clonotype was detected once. The CDR3 is CASSSHGHTEAFF. The CDR3 nucleotides are TGTGCCAGCAGCTCGCACGGTCACACTGAAGCTTTCTTT. The chain combines TRBV7-9 with TRBJ1-1; D gene unclear. In germline, CDR1 is SEHNR, CDR2 FQNEAQ (reference sequence). With 4 bases removed from V and 3 bases from J, the gap between germline ends came to 9 bases. The CDR3 totals 13 residues.

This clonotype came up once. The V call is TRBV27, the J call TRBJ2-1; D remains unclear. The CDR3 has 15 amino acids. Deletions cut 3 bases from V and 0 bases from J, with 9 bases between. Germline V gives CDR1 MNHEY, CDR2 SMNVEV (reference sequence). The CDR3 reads CASSFLGDSYNEQFF. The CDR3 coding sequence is TGTGCCAGCAGTTTTCTTGGGGACTCCTACAATGAGCAGTTCTTC.